This passage covers 8 T cell receptor beta chains from one sample sequenced in a study of patients and donors after allogeneic stem cell transplantation. MiXCR was run by TCRdb on the RT-PCR reads, yielding one entry per CDR3 protein. The top ten clones hold approximately 5.9% of a sample with about a million distinct CDR3 sequences, more than 15% of them seen once. Material for sequencing was blood, either unsorted or a sorted T cell fraction (not recorded which). All receptors come from a human donor who was either an allogeneic HSCT recipient or a stem cell or donor lymphocyte infusion donor (not recorded which). It is not recorded whose cells these are; they may come from a transplant donor.

The chain carries TRBV11-1 and TRBJ1-6; D possibly corresponds to TRBD1 (6 bases). The CDR3 contains 18 residues. CDR1 is SGHAT and CDR2 is FQDESV in the germline V gene (reference sequence). Trimming shortened V by 5 bases and J by 7 bases, and 24 bases separated the two germline ends. CDR3 protein: CASSIKNGRQAENSPLHF. CDR3 DNA: TGTGCCAGCAGCATCAAGAACGGTCGACAGGCGGAAAATTCACCCCTCCACTTT.

This clonotype was seen only a few times. This sequence joins TRBV5-6 and TRBJ2-5; TRBD1 agrees at 9 bases. The germline CDR1 and CDR2 sequences are SGHDT and YYEEEE. Losses at the gene ends were 3 bases for V and 4 bases for J; bases not matched to a gene: 7. The CDR3 loop spans 15 amino acids. In DNA, the CDR3 is TGTGCCAGCAGCTGGGCGGGACAGGGATTAGAGACCCAGTACTTC. Translation: CASSWAGQGLETQYF. The full variable domain, in which reference TRBV5-6 and TRBJ2-5 provide the parts outside the CDR3, is DAGVTQSPTHLIKTRGQQVTLRCSPKSGHDTVSWYQQALGQGPQFIFQYYEEEERQRGNFPDRFSGHQFPNYSSELNVNALLLGDSALYLCASSWAGQGLETQYFGPGTRLLVL.

This clonotype turned up a few times. DNA of the CDR3: TGTGCCAGCAGTTTTGAAGAGCTAGCGGGCGATGAGCAGTTCTTC. This sequence encodes CASSFEELAGDEQFF. The chain combines TRBV28 with TRBJ2-1; 8 bases fit TRBD2. Germline CDR1 is MDHEN and CDR2 is SYDVKM. This CDR3 is 15 amino acids long. J was trimmed by 8 bases and V by 3 bases; bases with no gene match: 9. The complete variable domain, with remaining parts taken from reference TRBV28 and TRBJ2-1, reads DVKVTQSSRYLVKRTGEKVFLECVQDMDHENMFWYRQDPGLGLRLIYFSYDVKMKEKGDIPEGYSVSREKKERFSLILESASTNQTSMYLCASSFEELAGDEQFFGPGTRLTVL.

V gene TRBV12-3 or TRBV12-4 combines with J gene TRBJ1-2; a possible D gene is TRBD1 (5 bases). Trimming left V 6 bases short and J 0 bases short, with 20 bases between. This CDR3 has 17 amino acids. CDR3 region: CASSAGQAWGSNYGYTF. CDR3 coding DNA: TGTGCCAGCAGCGCAGGGCAGGCCTGGGGCTCTAACTATGGCTACACCTTC.

Here the CDR3 reads CASSAKGRETQYF. For the CDR3, the DNA is TGTGCCAGCAGTGCAAAAGGGAGGGAGACCCAGTACTTC. V gene TRBV6-1 combines with J gene TRBJ2-5; D is perhaps TRBD2 (6 bases). The V gene lost 4 bases and the J gene lost 5 bases, with 11 bases spanning the gap. CDR1 and CDR2 (germline): MNHNS, SASEGT. The CDR3 is 13 amino acids.

Only a few counts were recorded for this clonotype. This rearrangement joins TRBV24-1 to TRBJ2-2; D gene uncertain. Germline V CDR1 and CDR2: KGHDR, SFDVKD. The CDR3 extends over 12 amino acids. V lost 7 bases to trimming and J lost 5 bases, with 7 bases between them. The CDR3: CATRDGTGELFF. CDR3 nucleotides: TGTGCCACCAGGGACGGGACCGGGGAGCTGTTTTTT.

This clonotype was observed a few times. The rearrangement links TRBV15 to TRBJ2-1; D gene ambiguous. Deletions cut 5 bases from V and 8 bases from J, with 13 bases between. Germline loops: CDR1 LNHNV, CDR2 YYDKDF (reference sequence). The CDR3 contains 13 residues. The CDR3 DNA sequence: TGTGCCACCAGCTCTAGAGGAAGTGATGAGCAGTTCTTC. Translated: CATSSRGSDEQFF.

V usage is TRBV12-3 or TRBV12-4 and J usage is TRBJ1-2, with D perhaps TRBD1 (5 bases). V was cut by 5 bases and J by 3 bases, with 16 bases left in between. The CDR3 is 15 amino acids. In nucleotides, the CDR3 is TGTGCCAGCAGTCCAGGGACCCTCGGGCACTATGGCTACACCTTC. This encodes CASSPGTLGHYGYTF.